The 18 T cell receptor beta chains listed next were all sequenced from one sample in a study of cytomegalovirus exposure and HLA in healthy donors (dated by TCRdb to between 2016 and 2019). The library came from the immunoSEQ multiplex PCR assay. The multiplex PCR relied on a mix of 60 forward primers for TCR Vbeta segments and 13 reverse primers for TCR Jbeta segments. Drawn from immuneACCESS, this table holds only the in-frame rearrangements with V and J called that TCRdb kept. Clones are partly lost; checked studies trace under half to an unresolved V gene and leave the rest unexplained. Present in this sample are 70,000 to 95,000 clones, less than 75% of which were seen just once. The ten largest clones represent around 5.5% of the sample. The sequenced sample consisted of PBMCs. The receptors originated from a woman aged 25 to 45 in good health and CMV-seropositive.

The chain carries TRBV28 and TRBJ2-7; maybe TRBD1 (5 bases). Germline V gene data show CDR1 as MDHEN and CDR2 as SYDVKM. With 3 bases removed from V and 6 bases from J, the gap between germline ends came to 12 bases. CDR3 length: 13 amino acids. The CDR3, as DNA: TGTGCCAGCAGTTTCGGCAGGGCTTCCGAGCAGTACTTC. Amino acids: CASSFGRASEQYF. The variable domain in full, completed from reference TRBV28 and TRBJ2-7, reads DVKVTQSSRYLVKRTGEKVFLECVQDMDHENMFWYRQDPGLGLRLIYFSYDVKMKEKGDIPEGYSVSREKKERFSLILESASTNQTSMYLCASSFGRASEQYFGPGTRLTVT.

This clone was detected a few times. The CDR3 spells CAWSGSGNTIYF. The DNA of the CDR3 is TGTGCCTGGAGCGGGTCTGGAAACACCATATATTTT. This sequence joins TRBV30 and TRBJ1-3; no clear D gene. The CDR3 totals 12 residues. The V end was cut by 3 bases, the J end by 1 base, with 4 bases between. The germline CDR1 and CDR2 sequences are GTSNPN and SVGIG (reference sequence).

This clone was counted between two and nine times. The CDR3 DNA is TGTGCCAGCAGTTACTCGAGGGAGGACAGGGGTGAAAAACTGTTTTTT. It codes for CASSYSREDRGEKLFF. The rearrangement links TRBV6-5 to TRBJ1-4; 9 nucleotides line up with TRBD1. Trimming removed 0 bases from V and 7 bases from J; junction bases left unmatched: 6. Germline V lookup: CDR1 MNHEY, CDR2 SVGAGI. The CDR3 has 16 residues.

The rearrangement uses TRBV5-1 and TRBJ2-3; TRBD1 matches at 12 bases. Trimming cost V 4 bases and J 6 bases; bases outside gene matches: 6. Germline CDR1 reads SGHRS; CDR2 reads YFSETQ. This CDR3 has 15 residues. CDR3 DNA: TGCGCCAGCAGCGGGGACAGGGGGCTGGGGGATACGCAGTATTTT. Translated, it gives CASSGDRGLGDTQYF.

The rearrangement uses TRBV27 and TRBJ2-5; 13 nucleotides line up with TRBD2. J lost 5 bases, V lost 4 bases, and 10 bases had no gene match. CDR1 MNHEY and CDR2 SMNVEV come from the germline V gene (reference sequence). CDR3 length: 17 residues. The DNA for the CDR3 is TGTGCCAGCAGTTCGGGCCTACTAGCGGGGGGGCACGAGACCCAGTACTTC. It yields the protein CASSSGLLAGGHETQYF.

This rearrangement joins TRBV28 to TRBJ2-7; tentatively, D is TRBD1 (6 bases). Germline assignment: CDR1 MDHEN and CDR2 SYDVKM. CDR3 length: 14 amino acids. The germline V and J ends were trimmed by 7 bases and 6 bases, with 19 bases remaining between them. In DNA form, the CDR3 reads TGTGCCAGCACCCAAGGGGGTCCGGTGAGCGAGCAGTACTTC. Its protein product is CASTQGGPVSEQYF.

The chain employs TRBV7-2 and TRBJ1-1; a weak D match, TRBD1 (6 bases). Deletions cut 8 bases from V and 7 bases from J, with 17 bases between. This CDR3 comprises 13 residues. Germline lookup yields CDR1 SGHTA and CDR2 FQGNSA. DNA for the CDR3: TGTGCCAGCTTAAGGGGACATAAAGATGAAGCTTTCTTT. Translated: CASLRGHKDEAFF.

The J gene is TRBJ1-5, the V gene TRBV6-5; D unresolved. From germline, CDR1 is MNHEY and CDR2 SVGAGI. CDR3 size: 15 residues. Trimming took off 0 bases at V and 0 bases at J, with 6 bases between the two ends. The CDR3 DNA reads TGTGCCAGCAGTTACTCTAGTTATAGCAATCAGCCCCAGCATTTT. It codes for CASSYSSYSNQPQHF.

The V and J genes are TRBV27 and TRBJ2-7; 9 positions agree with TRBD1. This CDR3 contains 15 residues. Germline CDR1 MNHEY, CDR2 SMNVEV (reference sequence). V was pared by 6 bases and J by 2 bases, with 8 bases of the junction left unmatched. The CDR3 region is CASRSTGGKAYEQYF. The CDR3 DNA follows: TGTGCCAGCAGGTCAACAGGGGGCAAAGCCTACGAGCAGTACTTC.

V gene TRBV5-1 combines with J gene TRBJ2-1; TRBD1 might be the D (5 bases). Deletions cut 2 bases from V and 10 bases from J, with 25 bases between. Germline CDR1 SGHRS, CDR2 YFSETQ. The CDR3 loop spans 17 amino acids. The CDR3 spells CASSLTAGSFLKNEQFF. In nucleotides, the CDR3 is TGCGCCAGCAGCTTAACCGCAGGGTCCTTCTTGAAGAACGAGCAGTTCTTC.

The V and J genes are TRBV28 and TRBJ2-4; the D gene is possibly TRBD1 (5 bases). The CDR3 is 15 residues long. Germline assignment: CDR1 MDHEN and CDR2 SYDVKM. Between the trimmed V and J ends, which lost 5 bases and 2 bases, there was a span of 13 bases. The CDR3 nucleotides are TGTGCCAGCAGTCGTGACAGCCCTACCAAAAACATTCAGTACTTC. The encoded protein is CASSRDSPTKNIQYF.

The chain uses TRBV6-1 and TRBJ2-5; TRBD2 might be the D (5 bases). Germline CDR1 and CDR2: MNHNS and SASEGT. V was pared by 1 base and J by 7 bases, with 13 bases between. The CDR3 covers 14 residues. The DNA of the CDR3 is TGTGCCAGCAGTGAAGTCGGTATCCGGGGGACCCAGTACTTC. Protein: CASSEVGIRGTQYF.

The CDR3 spells CASSSDRADLSYEQYF. In nucleotides, the CDR3 is TGTGCCAGTAGCTCCGACAGGGCCGATTTATCCTACGAGCAGTACTTC. The V and J genes are TRBV19 and TRBJ2-7; 7 bases line up with TRBD1. The germline CDR1 and CDR2 sequences are LNHDA and SQIVND (reference sequence). There are 16 residues in the CDR3. V trimming: 6 bases; J trimming: 1 base; junction bases outside the gene matches: 12.

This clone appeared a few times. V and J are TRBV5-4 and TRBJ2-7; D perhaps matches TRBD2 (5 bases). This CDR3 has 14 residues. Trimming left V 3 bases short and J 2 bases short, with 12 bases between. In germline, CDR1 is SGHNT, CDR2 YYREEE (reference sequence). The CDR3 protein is CASSSRVTPYEQYF. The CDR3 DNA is TGTGCCAGCAGCTCGAGGGTAACCCCCTACGAGCAGTACTTC.

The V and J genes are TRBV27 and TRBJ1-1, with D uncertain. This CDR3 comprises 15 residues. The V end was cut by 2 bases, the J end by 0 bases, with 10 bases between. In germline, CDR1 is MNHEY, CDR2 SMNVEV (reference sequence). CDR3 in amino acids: CASSLDLTMNTEAFF. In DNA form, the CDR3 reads TGTGCCAGCAGTTTAGATCTAACCATGAACACTGAAGCTTTCTTT.

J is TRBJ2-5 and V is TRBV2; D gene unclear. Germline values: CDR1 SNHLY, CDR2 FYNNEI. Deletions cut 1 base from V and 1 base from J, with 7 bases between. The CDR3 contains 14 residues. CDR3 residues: CASSEVYLQETQYF. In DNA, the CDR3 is TGTGCCAGCAGTGAAGTCTACCTCCAAGAGACCCAGTACTTC.

CDR3 in DNA: TGTGCCAGCAGCTTAGATCGGGGGAGGTCAGCGGCCCGCTACGAGCAGTACTTC. It encodes CASSLDRGRSAARYEQYF. The rearrangement links TRBV11-2 to TRBJ2-7, with D possibly TRBD2 on 6 matching bases. CDR3 length: 18 amino acids. Germline V gene sequence: CDR1 SGHAT, CDR2 FQNNGV. V was trimmed by 0 bases and J by 3 bases, leaving 21 bases between them.

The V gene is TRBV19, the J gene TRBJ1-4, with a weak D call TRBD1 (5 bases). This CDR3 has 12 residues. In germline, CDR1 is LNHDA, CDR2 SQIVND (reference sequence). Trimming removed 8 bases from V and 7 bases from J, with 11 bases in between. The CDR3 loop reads CASGFGGEKLFF. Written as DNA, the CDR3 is TGTGCCAGTGGGTTCGGGGGTGAAAAACTGTTTTTT. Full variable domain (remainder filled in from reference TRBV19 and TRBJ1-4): DGGITQSPKYLFRKEGQNVTLSCEQNLNHDAMYWYRQDPGQGLRLIYYSQIVNDFQKGDIAEGYSVSREKKESFPLTVTSAQKNPTAFYLCASGFGGEKLFFGSGTQLSVL.